Presented here are 21 T cell receptor beta chains from one specimen sequenced in a study of OX40 agonist ivuxolimab in advanced cancers. Data came from immunoSEQ multiplex PCR; TCRdb stores just in-frame clones and leaves some out. The table has fewer than 90,000 clones, roughly 85% seen once; the top ten hold 3.1%. The starting material was CD4+ or CD8+ T cells sorted from blood, obtained in a trial of the OX40 agonist ivuxolimab. The receptors here all came from an adult with an advanced solid tumor such as melanoma, head and neck, liver or kidney cancer.

The V gene is TRBV19, the J gene TRBJ2-7, with 9 bases lining up with TRBD2. CDR3 length: 16 amino acids. Per germline, CDR1 LNHDA and CDR2 SQIVND (reference sequence). J gave up 3 bases and V 4 bases, and 10 bases lay outside the gene matches. CDR3 amino acids: CASSRELAGFLYEQYF. The CDR3 nucleotides read TGTGCCAGTAGTAGAGAACTAGCGGGCTTTCTCTACGAGCAGTACTTC.

The V gene is TRBV11-3, the J gene TRBJ1-1, with 7 bases that match TRBD1. Trimming took 5 bases from V and 3 from J; bases not matched to a gene: 6. CDR3 length: 14 residues. Germline V CDR1 and CDR2: SGHNT, YENEEA. Written as DNA, the CDR3 is TGTGCCAGCAGCGCGACAGGGAAGGACACTGAAGCTTTCTTT. Translated, it gives CASSATGKDTEAFF.

The chain combines TRBV6-5 with TRBJ1-6; 7 bases line up with TRBD1. V lost 6 bases and J lost 6; bases outside the gene matches: 8. CDR3 length equals 15 residues. Germline V gene data show CDR1 as MNHEY and CDR2 as SVGAGI. CDR3 sequence (DNA): TGTGCCAGCAGACTTTCAGGGACAGCTAATTCACCCCTCCACTTT. Its translation: CASRLSGTANSPLHF.

This rearrangement joins TRBV4-3 to TRBJ1-5, with D maybe TRBD1 (5 bases). The ends were cut back, 2 bases at V and 2 bases at J, with 13 bases in the middle. Per germline, CDR1 LGHNA and CDR2 YSLEER. The CDR3 spans 16 residues. The DNA for the CDR3 is TGCGCCAGCAGCCAAAATGGGGGGGGAGGCAATCAGCCCCAGCATTTT. Amino acid sequence: CASSQNGGGGNQPQHF.

V is TRBV11-3 and J is TRBJ1-2; 8 bases line up with TRBD1. The ends lost 0 bases at V and 8 bases at J; junction bases unmatched: 8. Germline loops: CDR1 SGHNT, CDR2 YENEEA. The CDR3 extends over 15 amino acids. The CDR3 sequence: CASSLEIGQGEGYTF. Written as DNA, the CDR3 is TGTGCCAGCAGCTTAGAGATCGGACAGGGAGAAGGCTACACCTTC.

The chain uses TRBV7-5 and TRBJ2-7. TRBV7-5 is an annotated pseudogene. The CDR3 contains 13 residues. Written as DNA, the CDR3 is TGTGCCAGCAGCTTACGGCCGTCCTACGAGCAGTACTTC. Translated, it gives CASSLRPSYEQYF.

This clone was found once. J is TRBJ2-7 and V is TRBV18; D not resolved. Trimming took off 3 bases at V and 3 bases at J, with 6 bases between the two ends. The CDR3 contains 12 residues. Germline V gene data show CDR1 as KGHSH and CDR2 as LQKENI. The CDR3 sequence is CASSPSDYEQYF. Written as DNA, the CDR3 is TGTGCCAGCTCACCGTCCGACTACGAGCAGTACTTC.

This clone occurred a few times. The chain is built from TRBV7-3 and TRBJ2-2; D not certain. The CDR3 consists of 14 residues. Trimming cost V 4 bases and J 7 bases, with 13 bases left between them. Germline V CDR1 and CDR2: SGHTA, FQGTGA. The CDR3 bases are TGTGCCAGCAGCTCCCGGGCCCTTGGCGGGGAGCTGTTTTTT. Protein: CASSSRALGGELFF. The entire variable domain, with the rest obtained from reference TRBV7-3 and TRBJ2-2, is as follows: GAGVSQTPSNKVTEKGKYVELRCDPISGHTALYWYRQSLGQGPEFLIYFQGTGAADDSGLPNDRFFAVRPEGSVSTLKIQRTERGDSAVYLCASSSRALGGELFFGEGSRLTVL.

This clone is a singleton in its sample. This chain links TRBV4-3 with TRBJ1-4; a weak D match, TRBD1 (5 bases). Per the germline V gene, CDR1 is LGHNA and CDR2 is YSLEER. The CDR3 has 15 residues. With 4 bases removed from V and 4 bases from J, the gap between germline ends came to 13 bases. The CDR3 bases are TGCGCCAGCAGCCCTGCAGGGTCGGGTAATGAAAAACTGTTTTTT. Translation: CASSPAGSGNEKLFF.

The rearrangement joins TRBV27 to TRBJ1-2; 10 bases are a match to TRBD1. The ends lost 2 bases at V and 7 bases at J; junction bases unmatched: 13. This CDR3 is built from 17 residues. Germline CDR1 and CDR2: MNHEY and SMNVEV (reference sequence). The CDR3 sequence is CASSLQRPGQGWGGYTF. Here the CDR3 DNA reads TGTGCCAGCAGTTTACAACGACCGGGACAGGGGTGGGGTGGCTACACCTTC.

The chain has TRBV5-6 and TRBJ1-6; unclear D gene. The CDR3 length is 14 residues. In germline, CDR1 is SGHDT, CDR2 YYEEEE. Trimming removed 5 bases at V and 10 bases at J, with 16 bases between. The CDR3 here is CASRGGSRDSPLHF. The CDR3 nucleotides are TGTGCCAGCAGAGGTGGCAGTCGAGACTCACCCCTCCACTTT.

This sequence joins TRBV7-2 and TRBJ2-2; 11 positions agree with TRBD1. V gave up 5 bases and J gave up 7 bases; unmatched junction bases: 6. Germline assignment: CDR1 SGHTA and CDR2 FQGNSA. The CDR3 has 15 residues. CDR3 residues: CASSAGQGARGELFF. The CDR3 coding sequence is TGTGCCAGCAGCGCCGGACAGGGGGCGCGCGGGGAGCTGTTTTTT.

Only one count was recorded for this clone. V and J are TRBV5-6 and TRBJ1-5; 10 bases fit TRBD1. From germline, CDR1 is SGHDT and CDR2 YYEEEE. V lost 4 bases to trimming and J lost 7 bases; unmatched junction nucleotides: 5. The CDR3 runs 14 residues. CDR3 region: CASSRGQGTQPQHF. DNA for the CDR3: TGTGCCAGCAGCCGGGGACAGGGGACGCAGCCCCAGCATTTT.

The chain recombines TRBV7-9 with TRBJ1-6; 11 bases match TRBD1. Germline assignment: CDR1 SEHNR and CDR2 FQNEAQ (reference sequence). Unmatched junction bases numbered 5, after V lost 4 bases and J lost 6 bases. This CDR3 is built from 16 residues. The CDR3 DNA reads TGTGCCAGCAGCTCCCGGGACAGGGGGATTAATTCACCCCTCCACTTT. Residues: CASSSRDRGINSPLHF.

This rearrangement joins TRBV11-3 to TRBJ1-1; D not resolved. The germline CDR1 and CDR2 sequences are SGHNT and YENEEA. Trimming shortened V by 8 bases and J by 6 bases, and 10 bases separated the two germline ends. The CDR3 totals 11 residues. Here the CDR3 reads CASAGTPEAFF. In DNA, the CDR3 is TGTGCCAGCGCCGGCACACCTGAAGCTTTCTTT.

The gene calls are TRBV7-8 and TRBJ1-2; D uncertain. Germline V lookup: CDR1 SGHVS, CDR2 FQNEAQ. With 1 base removed from V and 6 bases from J, the gap between germline ends came to 18 bases. The CDR3 totals 16 residues. DNA of the CDR3: TGTGCCAGCAGCTTAGTACCGCGGGCAGTATACAATGGCTACACCTTC. As protein: CASSLVPRAVYNGYTF.

The chain has TRBV6-5 and TRBJ1-3, with 9 bases lining up with TRBD1. The CDR3 has 15 residues. CDR1 and CDR2 from the germline V gene are MNHEY and SVGAGI. The trim removed 6 bases at V and 7 bases at J, leaving 10 bases unmatched. The CDR3 DNA is TGTGCCAGCAGAACCTCCGGGACAGGGCAGAACACCATATATTTT. Protein sequence: CASRTSGTGQNTIYF.

Only one count was recorded for this clone. This rearrangement joins TRBV6-6 to TRBJ1-2; possible D gene TRBD1, 6 bases. The CDR3 runs 12 residues. The germline V gene has CDR1 MNHNY and CDR2 SVGAGI (reference sequence). Trimming left V 5 bases short and J 10 bases short, with 14 bases between. The CDR3 region is CASSANRAVYTF. The CDR3 DNA reads TGTGCCAGCAGTGCAAACAGGGCTGTCTACACCTTC.

In this sample, this clone turned up a few times. The chain has TRBV5-6 and TRBJ2-5; 8 bases align to TRBD2. V was pared by 2 bases and J by 4 bases, with 7 bases of the junction left unmatched. This CDR3 has 15 residues. Per germline, CDR1 SGHDT and CDR2 YYEEEE. CDR3 DNA sequence: TGTGCCAGCAGCTTCTCCAGCGGGAGAGGAGAGACCCAGTACTTC. It encodes CASSFSSGRGETQYF. The full variable domain, its missing parts supplied by reference TRBV5-6 and TRBJ2-5, is DAGVTQSPTHLIKTRGQQVTLRCSPKSGHDTVSWYQQALGQGPQFIFQYYEEEERQRGNFPDRFSGHQFPNYSSELNVNALLLGDSALYLCASSFSSGRGETQYFGPGTRLLVL.

This chain links TRBV21-1 with TRBJ1-2; TRBD1 is taken as the D call from the table, unchecked against the DNA. TRBV21-1 represents a pseudogene. The CDR3 runs to 16 residues. For the CDR3, the DNA is TGTGCCAGCAGCAAGGACTCCGGGACAGGGACTTCTTACTACACCTTC. Its translation is CASSKDSGTGTSYYTF.

The V call is TRBV7-2, the J call TRBJ1-6; 10 positions agree with TRBD1. Looked up from germline, CDR1 is SGHTA and CDR2 is FQGNSA. This CDR3 contains 15 residues. V gave up 6 bases and J gave up 6 bases; unmatched junction bases: 5. The CDR3 here is CASSYRTGGNSPLHF. CDR3 bases: TGTGCCAGCAGTTATAGGACAGGGGGTAATTCACCCCTCCACTTT. Full variable domain (rest looked up from reference TRBV7-2 and TRBJ1-6): GAGVSQSPSNKVTEKGKDVELRCDPISGHTALYWYRQSLGQGLEFLIYFQGNSAPDKSGLPSDRFSAERTGGSVSTLTIQRTQQEDSAVYLCASSYRTGGNSPLHFGNGTRLTVT.